Presented here are 16 T cell receptor beta chains from one specimen sequenced in a study of OX40 agonist ivuxolimab in advanced cancers. Libraries were prepared by immunoSEQ multiplex PCR; TCRdb keeps only in-frame clonotypes and omits some of them. The data contain tens of thousands of clones, roughly 87% of them singletons. Source: CD4+ or CD8+ T cells sorted from blood, taken in a trial of the OX40 agonist ivuxolimab. These receptors came from an adult with an advanced solid tumor such as melanoma, head and neck, liver or kidney cancer.

The chain employs TRBV7-8 and TRBJ2-5; 8 nucleotides agree with TRBD1. CDR1 SGHVS and CDR2 FQNEAQ come from the germline V gene. V lost 5 bases and J lost 5; bases outside the gene matches: 4. CDR3 length: 13 residues. CDR3 bases: TGTGCCAGCAGCCTCCAGGGGGCTGAGACCCAGTACTTC. It codes for CASSLQGAETQYF.

This chain uses TRBV28 with TRBJ2-7; D not certain. From germline, CDR1 is MDHEN and CDR2 SYDVKM. The CDR3 sequence is 13 residues long. The V gene lost 3 bases and the J gene lost 0 bases, with 6 bases spanning the gap. CDR3 DNA sequence: TGTGCCAGCAGTTTGGGCCACTCCTACGAGCAGTACTTC. Residues: CASSLGHSYEQYF.

The chain couples TRBV5-1 to TRBJ2-1; D is uncertain. The V and J ends lost 0 bases and 7 bases respectively, with 14 bases between them. This CDR3 spans 15 amino acids. Per germline, CDR1 SGHRS and CDR2 YFSETQ. In DNA form, the CDR3 reads TGCGCCAGCAGCTTGGAAGCCGGTAGTCGGAATGAGCAGTTCTTC. Translating it yields CASSLEAGSRNEQFF.

The J gene is TRBJ1-6, the V gene TRBV10-3; 7 bases align to TRBD1. This CDR3 has 14 residues. The ends lost 11 bases at V and 5 bases at J; junction bases unmatched: 9. Germline CDR1 is ENHRY and CDR2 is SYGVKD. Written as DNA, the CDR3 is TGTGCCGCAGCAGGGACAGTCGATAATTCACCCCTCCACTTT. Its protein product is CAAAGTVDNSPLHF.

This sequence joins TRBV7-6 and TRBJ2-1; D uncertain. The germline gives CDR1 SGHVS, CDR2 FNYEAQ. The ends were cut back, 6 bases at V and 8 bases at J, with 11 bases in the middle. There are 12 residues in the CDR3. This CDR3 is CASSATRYEQFF. DNA for the CDR3: TGTGCCAGCAGTGCAACCCGGTATGAGCAGTTCTTC.

The chain is built from TRBV28 and TRBJ1-2, with 9 bases aligning to TRBD1. This CDR3 contains 16 residues. Germline trimming cut 4 bases from V and 5 bases from J; bases unmatched to any gene: 11. The germline CDR1 and CDR2 sequences are MDHEN and SYDVKM. The CDR3 DNA is TGTGCCAGCAGTTCAACAAAGACAGGGGGTTCTTATGGCTACACCTTC. Translation gives CASSSTKTGGSYGYTF.

The CDR3 reads CAISGRQGPTDTQYF. CDR3 DNA: TGTGCCATCAGTGGGCGACAGGGACCCACAGATACGCAGTATTTT. The chain is built from TRBV10-3 and TRBJ2-3; 7 bases map to TRBD1. The CDR3 is 15 amino acids. Germline V gene data show CDR1 as ENHRY and CDR2 as SYGVKD. With V trimmed by 4 bases and J by 2 bases, 6 bases remained unmatched.

This clone was detected a few times. This chain connects TRBV7-8 to TRBJ1-1; D is unresolved. The ends were cut back, 5 bases at V and 3 bases at J, with 13 bases in the middle. Germline CDR1 SGHVS, CDR2 FQNEAQ. This CDR3 has 14 amino acids. CDR3 protein: CASSNKGGDTEAFF. The CDR3 nucleotides are TGTGCCAGCAGCAACAAGGGAGGTGACACTGAAGCTTTCTTT.

J is TRBJ2-7 and V is TRBV5-6; 8 bases fit TRBD1. Germline V gene data show CDR1 as SGHDT and CDR2 as YYEEEE. The J segment lost 4 bases and the V segment lost 1 base, leaving 7 bases of the junction unmatched. The CDR3 consists of 15 residues. The CDR3 is CASSLYRGNTYEQYF. The CDR3 bases are TGTGCCAGCAGCTTGTACAGGGGGAACACATACGAGCAGTACTTC.

The V call is TRBV4-1, the J call TRBJ1-6, with TRBD1 identical over 7 bases. The CDR3 has 17 residues. In germline, CDR1 is MGHRA, CDR2 YSYEKL. V was pared by 4 bases and J by 4 bases, with 10 bases of the junction left unmatched. The CDR3 loop reads CASSLVSQGQYNSPLHF. The CDR3, as DNA: TGCGCCAGCAGCCTAGTTTCACAGGGACAGTATAATTCACCCCTCCACTTT.

This chain joins TRBV27 and TRBJ2-1; D is undetermined. Germline-derived CDR1 and CDR2 are MNHEY and SMNVEV (reference sequence). V was clipped by 6 bases and J by 8 bases, with 23 bases between them. The CDR3 length is 16 residues. The CDR3 DNA follows: TGTGCCAGCAGGATCCAGGCGGCCCGCTTTTTGGATGAGCAGTTCTTC. Translation gives CASRIQAARFLDEQFF.

The chain uses TRBV4-2 and TRBJ2-1; D might be TRBD2 (6 bases). CDR3 size: 15 residues. From germline, CDR1 is LGHNA and CDR2 YNFKEQ. Trimming stripped 0 bases from V and 7 bases from J, with 13 bases between. The CDR3 coding sequence is TGTGCCAGCAGCCAAGATCAGCGGGCCGATAATGAGCAGTTCTTC. Its translation: CASSQDQRADNEQFF.

The chain has TRBV7-9 and TRBJ2-7; D is unresolved. The CDR3 spans 16 residues. Germline assignment: CDR1 SEHNR and CDR2 FQNEAQ (reference sequence). V was trimmed by 2 bases and J by 0 bases, leaving 14 bases between them. This CDR3 is CASSLLPTRDSYEQYF. DNA of the CDR3: TGTGCCAGCAGCTTACTTCCGACCCGAGACTCCTACGAGCAGTACTTC.

This clone was recorded many times. Other DNA variants within this sample encode the same CDR3. The CDR3 DNA sequence: TGTGCCAGCAGTTACAGTCGCGTCTACAATGAGCAGTTCTTC. Amino acids: CASSYSRVYNEQFF. The chain employs TRBV6-6 and TRBJ2-1; D is unresolved. Germline V CDR1 and CDR2: MNHNY, SVGAGI (reference sequence). V was clipped by 2 bases and J by 3 bases, with 8 bases between them. The CDR3 contains 14 residues.

The chain employs TRBV29-1 and TRBJ2-7, with D possibly matching TRBD1 (6 bases). The CDR3 runs to 11 residues. The ends were cut back, 7 bases at V and 6 bases at J, with 13 bases in the middle. Germline CDR1 is SQVTM and CDR2 is ANQGSEA. The CDR3 DNA reads TGCAGCGCCGCCCAGGGGTCCGAGCAGTACTTC. Translating it yields CSAAQGSEQYF.

This clone showed up just once. This chain joins TRBV19 and TRBJ2-4; D is uncertain. Deletions cut 8 bases from V and 4 bases from J, with 18 bases between. CDR3 size: 15 residues. Germline V gene lookup returns CDR1 LNHDA and CDR2 SQIVND (reference sequence). Written as DNA, the CDR3 is TGTGCCAGTGCCGCCGTCGACCGAGCTAAAAACATTCAGTACTTC. Residues: CASAAVDRAKNIQYF.